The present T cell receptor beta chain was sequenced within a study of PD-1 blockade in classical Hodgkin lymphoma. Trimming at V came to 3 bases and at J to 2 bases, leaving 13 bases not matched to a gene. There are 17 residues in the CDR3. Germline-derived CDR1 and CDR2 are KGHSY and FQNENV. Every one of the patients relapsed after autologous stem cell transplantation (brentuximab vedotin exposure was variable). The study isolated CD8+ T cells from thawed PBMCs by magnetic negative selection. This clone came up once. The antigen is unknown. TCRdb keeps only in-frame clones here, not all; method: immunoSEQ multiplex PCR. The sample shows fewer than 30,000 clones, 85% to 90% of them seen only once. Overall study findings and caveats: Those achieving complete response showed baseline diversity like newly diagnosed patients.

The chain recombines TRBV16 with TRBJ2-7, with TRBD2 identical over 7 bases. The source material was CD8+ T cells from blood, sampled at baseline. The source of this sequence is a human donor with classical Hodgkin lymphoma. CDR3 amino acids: CASSQDTLADKTYEQYF. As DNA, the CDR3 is TGTGCCAGCAGCCAGGACACCCTAGCGGACAAAACCTACGAGCAGTACTTC.